Following are 31 T cell receptor beta chains from one sample sequenced in a study of Tregs in tolerant kidney transplant recipients. After 6 to 7 days with irradiated graft donor PBMCs, CFSE-labeled recipient PBMCs were FACS-sorted. These receptors are not linked to any known antigen. TCRdb keeps only in-frame clones here, not all; method: immunoSEQ multiplex PCR. The sample shows approximately 15,000 clones, around 53% of them seen only once. Sequencing used CD4+ T cells from blood cultured with allogeneic cells, obtained before the transplant. Receptors were obtained from a human patient who received a combined kidney and bone marrow transplant.

The chain uses TRBV5-1 and TRBJ2-3; tentative D call: TRBD1 (6 bases). The V end was cut by 4 bases, the J end by 4 bases, with 13 bases between. The CDR3 is 14 residues long. CDR1 and CDR2 (germline): SGHRS, YFSETQ. The CDR3 nucleotides read TGCGCCAGCAGCCGTACTCCAGGGGCAGATACGCAGTATTTT. It is translated as CASSRTPGADTQYF.

J is TRBJ2-7 and V is TRBV27; a possible D gene is TRBD1 (6 bases). CDR3 length: 18 residues. Germline V gene data show CDR1 as MNHEY and CDR2 as SMNVEV (reference sequence). Trimming took 2 bases from V and 0 from J, leaving 20 bases between them. CDR3 nucleotide sequence: TGTGCCAGCAGTTTAAGGGGGATGGGCGGGCGCCCCTCCTACGAGCAGTACTTC. This sequence encodes CASSLRGMGGRPSYEQYF.

The CDR3 is CASSPEPGQRETQYF. The DNA of the CDR3 is TGCGCCAGCAGCCCCGAACCGGGACAAAGGGAGACCCAGTACTTC. The V call is TRBV5-1, the J call TRBJ2-5; perhaps TRBD1 as D (6 bases). V lost 4 bases and J 5 bases, leaving 18 bases between the germline ends. Germline lookup yields CDR1 SGHRS and CDR2 YFSETQ. The CDR3 spans 15 residues.

The sample holds one count of this clone. V usage is TRBV5-1 and J usage is TRBJ2-5, with 7 bases lining up with TRBD1. The germline CDR1 and CDR2 sequences are SGHRS and YFSETQ. The CDR3 covers 14 residues. V lost 4 bases and J lost 4; bases outside the gene matches: 7. CDR3 bases: TGCGCCAGCAGCCCACAGACAGGGCGAGAGACCCAGTACTTC. Amino acids: CASSPQTGRETQYF. The full variable domain, with the rest looked up from reference TRBV5-1 and TRBJ2-5, is KAGVTQTPRYLIKTRGQQVTLSCSPISGHRSVSWYQQTPGQGLQFLFEYFSETQRNKGNFPGRFSGRQFSNSRSEMNVSTLELGDSALYLCASSPQTGRETQYFGPGTRLLVL.

The chain recombines TRBV19 with TRBJ1-2; a weak D match, TRBD1 (6 bases). Germline loops: CDR1 LNHDA, CDR2 SQIVND (reference sequence). This CDR3 has 14 amino acids. V was clipped by 1 base and J by 4 bases, with 10 bases between them. The CDR3, as DNA: TGTGCCAGTAGTATAGGGGGACAACGCTATGGCTACACCTTC. It translates to CASSIGGQRYGYTF.

This clone was seen a handful of times. The chain links TRBV5-5 to TRBJ2-1; 7 bases fit TRBD1. The CDR3 covers 16 residues. Trimming took 5 bases from V and 4 from J; bases not matched to a gene: 12. Germline loops: CDR1 SGHKS, CDR2 YYEKEE (reference sequence). CDR3 sequence: CASSPRTGDIYNEQFF. The CDR3 nucleotides are TGTGCCAGCAGTCCACGCACAGGGGATATTTACAATGAGCAGTTCTTC.

The chain links TRBV29-1 to TRBJ2-5, with 7 bases identical to TRBD1. V dropped 5 bases and J dropped 7; count of bases not matched to a gene: 7. Looked up from germline, CDR1 is SQVTM and CDR2 is ANQGSEA. This CDR3 contains 12 residues. CDR3 residues: CSVSTGSATQYF. The CDR3 coding sequence is TGCAGCGTTTCGACAGGGAGTGCGACCCAGTACTTC.

The sample holds a few counts of this clone. The junction and the germline gene differ at one end; a read error may be behind it. Other DNA variants within this sample encode the same CDR3. J is TRBJ1-6 and V is TRBV4-3, with 9 bases that match TRBD1. From germline, CDR1 is LGHNA and CDR2 YSLEER. The CDR3 contains 15 residues. This CDR3 reads CASSPAGTGNSPLHF. As DNA, the CDR3 is TGCGCCAGCAGCCCAGCCGGGACAGGGAATTCCCCCCTCCACTTT.

There are a few counts of this clone. The rearrangement uses TRBV7-2 and TRBJ2-3; 8 nucleotides agree with TRBD1. The J segment lost 1 base and the V segment lost 5 bases, leaving 2 bases of the junction unmatched. Germline lookup yields CDR1 SGHTA and CDR2 FQGNSA. The CDR3 has 14 residues. The CDR3: CASSQDRGTDTQYF. As DNA, the CDR3 is TGTGCCAGCAGCCAGGACAGGGGCACAGATACGCAGTATTTT.

The chain combines TRBV11-2 with TRBJ2-7; D perhaps matches TRBD2 (5 bases). This CDR3 spans 14 amino acids. Germline loops: CDR1 SGHAT, CDR2 FQNNGV. The ends were cut back, 0 bases at V and 4 bases at J, with 10 bases in the middle. The CDR3 sequence is CASSLDREVYEQYF. CDR3 sequence (DNA): TGTGCCAGCAGCTTAGACCGGGAAGTGTACGAGCAGTACTTC.

The V and J genes are TRBV2 and TRBJ2-5; 7 positions match TRBD1. In germline, CDR1 is SNHLY, CDR2 FYNNEI. V lost 2 bases to trimming and J lost 2 bases; unmatched junction nucleotides: 5. This CDR3 has 15 residues. Here the CDR3 DNA reads TGTGCCAGCAGTGAAAGGGCAGGGGGACAAGAGACCCAGTACTTC. Encoded protein: CASSERAGGQETQYF.

This sequence joins TRBV19 and TRBJ1-1; D perhaps matches TRBD1 (5 bases). Germline CDR1 is LNHDA and CDR2 is SQIVND (reference sequence). V was shortened by 7 bases and J by 5 bases, with 11 bases between the two germline ends. The CDR3 sequence is 12 residues long. For the CDR3, the DNA is TGTGCCAGTAAACGGGGGTTGACTGAAGCTTTCTTT. Its translation is CASKRGLTEAFF. Full variable domain (rest looked up from reference TRBV19 and TRBJ1-1): DGGITQSPKYLFRKEGQNVTLSCEQNLNHDAMYWYRQDPGQGLRLIYYSQIVNDFQKGDIAEGYSVSREKKESFPLTVTSAQKNPTAFYLCASKRGLTEAFFGQGTRLTVV.

This clone has just one count. V usage is TRBV19 and J usage is TRBJ1-5; TRBD1 aligns across 10 bases. The CDR3 loop spans 18 amino acids. Unmatched junction bases numbered 15, after V lost 7 bases and J lost 3 bases. Germline CDR1 and CDR2: LNHDA and SQIVND (reference sequence). CDR3 sequence (DNA): TGTGCCAGTACCGGCGGACAGGGGGTAATTATAACCAATCAGCCCCAGCATTTT. Its translation is CASTGGQGVIITNQPQHF.

The chain links TRBV5-1 to TRBJ1-6, with 8 positions matching TRBD1. The CDR3 contains 16 residues. The germline V gene has CDR1 SGHRS and CDR2 YFSETQ. Trimming took 5 bases from V and 7 from J; bases not matched to a gene: 11. CDR3 sequence (DNA): TGCGCCAGCAGTCATGACAGGGGCATCCCGAATTCACCCCTCCACTTT. This codes for CASSHDRGIPNSPLHF.

A single count supports this clone. V gene TRBV7-9 combines with J gene TRBJ2-2; 7 nucleotides align to TRBD1. The V gene's germline CDR1 is SEHNR and CDR2 FQNEAQ (reference sequence). J gave up 4 bases and V 5 bases, and 4 bases lay outside the gene matches. This CDR3 contains 14 residues. The CDR3 is CASSGGQSTGELFF. DNA for the CDR3: TGTGCCAGCAGCGGGGGACAGAGCACCGGGGAGCTGTTTTTT.

Regarding this clone: Other DNA sequences in this sample translate to the same CDR3. The rearrangement uses TRBV11-1 and TRBJ2-5, with TRBD1 identical over 10 bases. The junction had 1 base not matched to a gene; V was cut back by 5 bases and J by 4 bases. The germline gives CDR1 SGHAT, CDR2 FQDESV (reference sequence). The CDR3 extends over 13 amino acids. The CDR3 reads CASSRDRGETQYF. The DNA of the CDR3 is TGTGCCAGCAGCAGGGACAGGGGAGAGACCCAGTACTTC.

The J gene is TRBJ2-1, the V gene TRBV19, with 11 bases fitting TRBD1. Looked up from germline, CDR1 is LNHDA and CDR2 is SQIVND (reference sequence). V gave up 5 bases and J gave up 6 bases; unmatched junction bases: 9. This CDR3 has 16 residues. CDR3 residues: CASSAHRDRGINEQFF. The CDR3 DNA reads as TGTGCCAGTAGTGCCCATAGGGACAGGGGGATCAATGAGCAGTTCTTC.

The chain joins TRBV29-1 to TRBJ1-1, with D unclear. CDR3 length equals 12 residues. CDR1 and CDR2 (germline): SQVTM, ANQGSEA. Trimming cost V 4 bases and J 4 bases, with 10 bases left between them. CDR3 bases: TGCAGCGTTGTTGGAGGGAGCACTGAAGCTTTCTTT. It translates to CSVVGGSTEAFF.

The genes are TRBV29-1 and TRBJ1-1, with D maybe TRBD1 (6 bases). The V gene lost 3 bases and the J gene lost 1 base, with 15 bases spanning the gap. The CDR3 has 15 residues. Germline V CDR1 and CDR2: SQVTM, ANQGSEA. The CDR3 nucleotides read TGCAGCGTTGAGTTACCCGGACAGACGAACACTGAAGCTTTCTTT. It codes for CSVELPGQTNTEAFF. Looking up the rest from reference TRBV29-1 and TRBJ1-1 gives the full variable domain: SAVISQKPSRDICQRGTSLTIQCQVDSQVTMMFWYRQQPGQSLTLIATANQGSEATYESGFVIDKFPISRPNLTFSTLTVSNMSPEDSSIYLCSVELPGQTNTEAFFGQGTRLTVV.

This clone has only a few counts. This rearrangement joins TRBV5-1 to TRBJ2-3; 7 bases agree with TRBD1. V was pared by 0 bases and J by 4 bases, with 11 bases of the junction left unmatched. The CDR3 consists of 17 residues. The germline gives CDR1 SGHRS, CDR2 YFSETQ. The CDR3 sequence is CASSLGPQGVGADTQYF. The CDR3 nucleotides read TGCGCCAGCAGCTTGGGGCCTCAGGGGGTGGGCGCAGATACGCAGTATTTT.

The chain has TRBV6-5 and TRBJ2-2, with D possibly TRBD2 on 5 matching bases. Deletions cut 3 bases from V and 2 bases from J, with 10 bases between. The germline CDR1 and CDR2 sequences are MNHEY and SVGAGI. There are 15 residues in the CDR3. DNA for the CDR3: TGTGCCAGCAGTTATTCAAGCGGAAACACCGGGGAGCTGTTTTTT. Protein product: CASSYSSGNTGELFF.

The chain uses TRBV18 and TRBJ2-7, with D unclear. Germline-derived CDR1 and CDR2 are KGHSH and LQKENI. V was cut by 4 bases and J by 4 bases, with 17 bases left in between. This CDR3 is built from 15 residues. CDR3 residues: CASSLAAALSYEQYF. The CDR3 region has the DNA TGTGCCAGCTCACTGGCGGCAGCCTTATCGTACGAGCAGTACTTC.

The CDR3 protein is CASSTQGWDTQYF. The DNA of the CDR3 is TGTGCCAGCAGCACACAGGGGTGGGATACGCAGTATTTT. V gene TRBV11-3 combines with J gene TRBJ2-3, with 7 positions matching TRBD1. The CDR3 sequence is 13 residues long. Germline-derived CDR1 and CDR2 are SGHNT and YENEEA. Trimming cost V 5 bases and J 6 bases; bases outside gene matches: 5.

This chain connects TRBV21-1 to TRBJ2-7; TRBD1 is taken as the D call from the table, unchecked against the DNA. TRBV21-1 is a known pseudogene. The CDR3 has 15 residues. The CDR3 nucleotides read TGTGCCAGCAGAACGGGACATTGGGTCTCCTACGAGCAGTACTTC. As protein: CASRTGHWVSYEQYF.

This clone has more than one count but fewer than ten. The chain carries TRBV4-2 and TRBJ2-7; 9 bases match TRBD2. Looked up from germline, CDR1 is LGHNA and CDR2 is YNFKEQ. The trim removed 3 bases at V and 1 base at J, leaving 4 bases unmatched. The CDR3 runs to 15 residues. The DNA of the CDR3 is TGTGCCAGCAGCCACTCTAGCGGGGCTTCCTACGAGCAGTACTTC. Translating gives CASSHSSGASYEQYF.

The V gene is TRBV7-2, the J gene TRBJ2-1; 8 nucleotides agree with TRBD2. Germline CDR1 and CDR2: SGHTA and FQGNSA. V lost 6 bases to trimming and J lost 9 bases; unmatched junction nucleotides: 7. This CDR3 is built from 13 residues. The CDR3 DNA sequence: TGTGCCAGCAGGGGAGCGGGAGTGGTTGAGCAGTTCTTC. This codes for CASRGAGVVEQFF.

The table lists this clone with a count of one. The chain has TRBV7-2 and TRBJ2-7; the match to TRBD1 covers 7 bases. The J segment lost 0 bases and the V segment lost 5 bases, leaving 7 bases of the junction unmatched. CDR1 and CDR2 from the germline V gene are SGHTA and FQGNSA. This CDR3 is 15 amino acids long. As DNA, the CDR3 is TGTGCCAGCAGCCGAGGGGGCTCAAGCTCCTACGAGCAGTACTTC. It yields the protein CASSRGGSSSYEQYF.

The V and J genes are TRBV30 and TRBJ1-2, with D uncertain. Germline V lookup: CDR1 GTSNPN, CDR2 SVGIG (reference sequence). The V end lost 0 bases, the J end lost 10 bases, and 9 bases lay between the germline ends. This CDR3 spans 11 amino acids. The CDR3 sequence is CAWSVHSYYTF. The CDR3 nucleotides read TGTGCCTGGAGTGTACACAGTTACTACACCTTC.

The CDR3 bases are TGCGCCAGCAGCTTGGCCTACAGGGGTGGAGAGACCCAGTACTTC. Translated: CASSLAYRGGETQYF. The V gene is TRBV5-1, the J gene TRBJ2-5; 7 bases match TRBD1. V gave up 0 bases and J gave up 4 bases; unmatched junction bases: 6. Germline V gene sequence: CDR1 SGHRS, CDR2 YFSETQ. The CDR3 runs 15 residues.

The rearrangement links TRBV6-5 to TRBJ2-7; 7 bases agree with TRBD2. CDR3 length: 12 residues. Trimming took 2 bases from V and 9 from J; bases not matched to a gene: 4. Germline V gene data show CDR1 as MNHEY and CDR2 as SVGAGI. The CDR3 protein is CASSYGGGPQYF. The CDR3 bases are TGTGCCAGCAGTTACGGGGGGGGTCCGCAGTACTTC.

The CDR3 DNA is TGCAGCGCCGACAGGGCGGACACTGAAGCTTTCTTT. Translated, it gives CSADRADTEAFF. The J gene is TRBJ1-1, the V gene TRBV29-1, with 7 nucleotides matching TRBD1. Germline V gives CDR1 SQVTM, CDR2 ANQGSEA. V was pared by 7 bases and J by 3 bases, with 5 bases of the junction left unmatched. The CDR3 runs 12 residues.